This TCR beta chain was sequenced for a study of blood T cells in healthy people across ages. This CDR3 spans 15 amino acids. The germline V gene encodes CDR1 LGHDT and CDR2 YNNKEL (reference sequence). Next came a second PCR, run for roughly 6 to 11 cycles, which used a sample-barcoded 5' primer along with a J-beta primer mix. With 12 random nucleotides, a template-switch adaptor tagged each individual cDNA molecule. TCRdb passed the 5' RACE reads through MiXCR, listing each CDR3 protein once. The sample holds 1.5 million to 2 million distinct CDR3 sequences; approximately 40% are singletons and the top ten take 20% to 25%.

Specimen: blood. This receptor was taken from a human donor in good health. This chain links TRBV3-1 with TRBJ2-5, with TRBD2 as a possible D gene (6 bases). The J call may be faulty, since TRBJ2-1 better matches the DNA end. In DNA, the CDR3 is TGTGCCAGCAGCCAAGGTCCAGCGGGCCAAGAGACCCAGTTCTTC. Amino acid sequence: CASSQGPAGQETQFF.